A single sample is the source of the 17 T cell receptor beta chains below, sequenced in a study of CD8 T cells in ankylosing spondylitis. From the 5' RACE reads, TCRdb called clonotypes with MiXCR, one entry per CDR3 protein. The sample yields about 360,000 distinct CDR3 sequences, about 15% seen once. The specimen was blood, either unsorted or a sorted T cell fraction (not recorded which). These receptors all come from a male donor with ankylosing spondylitis or in good health (not recorded which).

This clonotype came up a few times. The chain is built from TRBV20-1 and TRBJ2-1; TRBD2 aligns across 12 bases. The J segment lost 5 bases and the V segment lost 3 bases, leaving 8 bases of the junction unmatched. In germline, CDR1 is DFQATT, CDR2 SNEGSKA (reference sequence). The CDR3 runs 16 residues. The CDR3 sequence is CSASPQRLAGDNEQFF. The CDR3 bases are TGCAGTGCTAGTCCCCAACGACTAGCGGGAGACAATGAGCAGTTCTTC.

This clonotype appeared a few times. The V gene is TRBV18, the J gene TRBJ2-1, with 7 positions matching TRBD2. Trimming cost V 0 bases and J 3 bases; bases outside gene matches: 2. The CDR3 is 15 residues long. The germline V gene encodes CDR1 KGHSH and CDR2 LQKENI. CDR3 coding DNA: TGTGCCAGCTCACCACCGGCTAGCGGCTACAATGAGCAGTTCTTC. Encoded protein: CASSPPASGYNEQFF.

The J gene is TRBJ2-3, the V gene TRBV12-3 or TRBV12-4; TRBD2 might be the D (6 bases). V lost 4 bases, J lost 0 bases, and 17 bases lay in between. CDR3 length: 17 amino acids. CDR3 protein: CASSSPRLVSSTDTQYF. CDR3 nucleotides: TGTGCCAGCAGTTCCCCCCGACTAGTATCAAGCACAGATACGCAGTATTTT.

This clonotype was recorded at least ten times. The V call is TRBV5-6, the J call TRBJ2-1; 10 nucleotides agree with TRBD2. Germline V CDR1 and CDR2: SGHDT, YYEEEE. This CDR3 is built from 14 residues. With 2 bases clipped from V and 7 bases from J, the junction kept 3 bases outside the gene matches. CDR3 amino acids: CASSFSGRRNEQFF. CDR3 DNA: TGTGCCAGCAGCTTTAGCGGGAGGAGGAATGAGCAGTTCTTC.

The rearrangement links TRBV5-1 to TRBJ2-3; D is possibly TRBD1 or TRBD2 (5 bases each). V dropped 0 bases and J dropped 4 bases, with 9 bases sitting between them. This CDR3 contains 14 residues. Germline V gene data show CDR1 as SGHRS and CDR2 as YFSETQ. DNA for the CDR3: TGCGCCAGCAGCTTGGGGGGGAATGCAGATACGCAGTATTTT. It codes for CASSLGGNADTQYF.

As for this clonotype: A single base separates this from a much larger clone, so it may be a read error. The gene calls are TRBV5-1 and TRBJ2-1; maybe TRBD1 (6 bases). Trimming pared 5 bases from V and 7 bases from J, leaving 16 bases between. Per germline, CDR1 SGHRS and CDR2 YFSETQ. This CDR3 has 14 amino acids. The CDR3 nucleotides are TGCGCCAGCAGTCTACAGGGTCTCATGAATGAGCAGTTCTTC. Protein: CASSLQGLMNEQFF.

This clonotype was detected a few times. In DNA, the CDR3 is TGTGCCATCAGTTCGGGACTCCCGTCGAACACTGAAGCTTTCTTT. Translated: CAISSGLPSNTEAFF. The chain links TRBV10-3 to TRBJ1-1; D possibly corresponds to TRBD1 (5 bases). The length of the CDR3 is 15 residues. V was shortened by 5 bases and J by 1 base, with 14 bases between the two germline ends. The V gene's germline CDR1 is ENHRY and CDR2 SYGVKD.

This clonotype was observed many times. The chain is built from TRBV3-1 and TRBJ1-3; D gene uncertain. This CDR3 region has 13 residues. From germline, CDR1 is LGHDT and CDR2 YNNKEL (reference sequence). The V gene lost 1 base and the J gene lost 4 bases, with 5 bases spanning the gap. As DNA, the CDR3 is TGTGCCAGCAGCCAAGGCACGGGAAACACCATATATTTT. Its protein product is CASSQGTGNTIYF.

This clonotype occurred a few times. The J gene is TRBJ2-7, the V gene TRBV15; D not certain. V was cut by 3 bases and J by 7 bases, with 16 bases left in between. Germline loops: CDR1 LNHNV, CDR2 YYDKDF (reference sequence). The CDR3 has 14 residues. The CDR3 here is CATSREMGGFEQYF. The CDR3 DNA follows: TGTGCCACCAGCAGGGAGATGGGCGGATTTGAGCAGTACTTC.

Concerning this clonotype itself: At one of its ends the junction is not consistent with the germline gene, which may arise from a read error. This chain connects TRBV20-1 to TRBJ2-7; TRBD2 aligns across 7 bases. Germline lookup yields CDR1 DFQATT and CDR2 SNEGSKA (reference sequence). This CDR3 region has 14 residues. As DNA, the CDR3 is TGCAGTGCTCGGTACGGGGGGAGCTCCTACGAGCTGTACTTC. This codes for CSARYGGSSYELYF.

This clonotype was picked up a small number of times. The rearrangement joins TRBV27 to TRBJ2-3, with 9 bases identical to TRBD2. The trim removed 1 base at V and 7 bases at J, leaving 9 bases unmatched. Per the germline V gene, CDR1 is MNHEY and CDR2 is SMNVEV (reference sequence). The CDR3 runs 16 residues. The CDR3 nucleotides read TGTGCCAGCAGTTTATTTGCGGGGGGGCCTGGAAATACGCAGTATTTT. This encodes CASSLFAGGPGNTQYF.

This clonotype came up a few times. In DNA form, the CDR3 reads TGTGCCAGCAGTTTATGGCGGGGGGGCACAGATACGCAGTATTTT. Translating it yields CASSLWRGGTDTQYF. The chain couples TRBV12-3 or TRBV12-4 to TRBJ2-3, with 8 bases lining up with TRBD2. V gave up 2 bases and J gave up 1 base; unmatched junction bases: 2. This CDR3 comprises 15 residues.

The rearrangement links TRBV20-1 to TRBJ1-4, with a possible D match to TRBD1 (6 bases). This CDR3 contains 12 residues. V lost 3 bases and J lost 8, with 10 bases in between. Germline CDR1 DFQATT, CDR2 SNEGSKA (reference sequence). CDR3 coding DNA: TGCAGTGCTAGGGTGGACAGCGAAAAACTGTTTTTT. Translated, it gives CSARVDSEKLFF.

V gene TRBV3-1 combines with J gene TRBJ2-5, with TRBD1 identical over 9 bases. CDR3 length: 16 residues. Germline V gene sequence: CDR1 LGHDT, CDR2 YNNKEL (reference sequence). V shed 1 base, J shed 7 bases, and the junction held 10 bases outside the gene matches. CDR3 sequence (DNA): TGTGCCAGCAGCCAAGGGGGACAGGGACTACATGTGACCCAGTACTTC. Encoded protein: CASSQGGQGLHVTQYF.

This clonotype was found a few times. This chain uses TRBV15 with TRBJ2-1; 7 bases fit TRBD1. This CDR3 contains 17 residues. The junction had 17 bases not matched to a gene; V was cut back by 4 bases and J by 8 bases. Germline V gene data show CDR1 as LNHNV and CDR2 as YYDKDF (reference sequence). The CDR3 sequence is CATSTLLRQGNRYEQFF. The DNA of the CDR3 is TGTGCCACCAGCACCCTTCTCCGACAGGGTAATCGATATGAGCAGTTCTTC.

This clonotype was seen only a few times. This sequence joins TRBV10-3 and TRBJ2-2; D possibly uses TRBD1 or TRBD2 (5 bases each). Trimming left V 4 bases short and J 4 bases short, with 13 bases between. The germline V gene encodes CDR1 ENHRY and CDR2 SYGVKD. The CDR3 is made up of 15 amino acids. The CDR3 spells CAISGQRGTTGELFF. The CDR3 DNA follows: TGTGCCATCAGTGGCCAGAGAGGGACCACCGGGGAGCTGTTTTTT.

The gene calls are TRBV20-1 and TRBJ1-6, with 10 bases aligning to TRBD1. The V segment lost 1 base and the J segment 6 bases; nucleotides outside the gene matches: 3. This CDR3 is 15 amino acids long. Germline V gene lookup returns CDR1 DFQATT and CDR2 SNEGSKA (reference sequence). The CDR3 DNA is TGCAGTGCTAGAGGGGGACAGGGGTTTAATTCACCCCTCCACTTT. Translated, it gives CSARGGQGFNSPLHF.